The sequence of this TCR beta chain was determined in a study of blood T cell repertoires in COVID-19. As for the study in general: The United States, Italy and Spain supplied acute and convalescent COVID-19 samples.

In terms of age and location, participants ranged from about 18 to 95 years and lived in approximately 24 US areas. Cohorts were based on clinical histories the participants reported. The CDR3 spans 15 residues. Germline CDR1 SGHDT, CDR2 YYEEEE. With V trimmed by 0 bases and J by 6 bases, 4 bases remained unmatched. Original methodology: Estimated nucleated cell counts came from reference gene primer amplification. The data were produced by immunoSEQ multiplex PCR, yet TCRdb's version contains in-frame clones alone and is incomplete. Clone size and the V and J calls come from that table; the DNA yielded D and trimming. The sample shows over 200,000 clones, about 76% of them seen only once.

This clonotype was obtained from a woman aged 50 to 60 with acute COVID-19. The chain employs TRBV5-6 and TRBJ2-7; 12 bases line up with TRBD2. Input material: PBMCs or T cells enriched from blood (not recorded which). The chain's CDR3 is CASSLVLAGGLEQYF. The CDR3 region has the DNA TGTGCCAGCAGCTTGGTCCTAGCGGGGGGGCTCGAGCAGTACTTC. Full variable domain (missing parts from reference TRBV5-6 and TRBJ2-7): DAGVTQSPTHLIKTRGQQVTLRCSPKSGHDTVSWYQQALGQGPQFIFQYYEEEERQRGNFPDRFSGHQFPNYSSELNVNALLLGDSALYLCASSLVLAGGLEQYFGPGTRLTVT.